This T cell receptor (beta chain) came from a study of radiotherapy plus CTLA-4 blockade in lung cancer. Produced via immunoSEQ multiplex PCR; TCRdb's table is partial and in-frame only. The sample includes some 100,000 clones, nearly 80% of them seen just once. From germline, CDR1 is MNHEY and CDR2 SMNVEV (reference sequence). V was cut by 3 bases and J by 2 bases, with 11 bases left in between. The CDR3 runs 14 residues. Note on this clone: The antigen is not known.

General study points: After radiotherapy and ipilimumab, tumor-derived clones expanded in peripheral blood.

This sequence joins TRBV27 and TRBJ2-7, with D possibly being TRBD1 (6 bases). This sequence originates from a human donor with non-small cell lung cancer who had a partial response to radiotherapy plus ipilimumab. The sequences come from peripheral blood, collected from a patient treated with radiotherapy plus ipilimumab. In nucleotides, the CDR3 is TGTGCCAGCAGTTTGGGCAGGGGAGCCTACGAGCAGTACTTC. It specifies CASSLGRGAYEQYF.